This T cell receptor (beta chain) was recorded in a study of blood T cell repertoires in COVID-19 (dated by TCRdb to the early 2020s). Concerning the study at large: Collaborator samples came from the United States, Italy and Spain and covered acute and convalescent phases of COVID-19. The material from the prospective study consisted of cDNA or gDNA derived from T cells, B-cell-depleted T cells, or PBMCs. Deeply sampled blood TCRbeta repertoires from subjects exposed to, actively infected with, or recovered from COVID-19 were included in the dataset. A freely available public database, intended as a resource for researchers studying the immune response to SARS-CoV-2, is where the repertoires were released. The samples were drawn from two sources: the first 160 participants of the ongoing ImmuneRACE study, and 1,254 subjects contributed by 6 global collaborators. Sample metadata almost always included a de-identified subject ID, COVID-19 status, age in years and sex. Where HLA class I and class II types were available, the types were taken from metadata supplied by the sample provider, not from assay-based typing.

Concerning this clone itself: This clone's antigen is unknown. No base-level quality is on record; no much larger clone is a single base apart.

There are 17 amino acids in the CDR3, from cysteine to phenylalanine inclusive. Only CDR3 DNA remains: 51 bases, in frame from the first base. V and J are truncated by 0 bases and 5 bases respectively, leaving an intervening sequence of 19 bases. Taken from the germline V gene, the CDR1 and CDR2 loops are SGHAT and FQNNGV. TCRbeta CDR3 regions were amplified from genomic DNA by means of the immunoSEQ Assay, a bias-controlled multiplex PCR. The published analysis was carried out like this. Within the assay, amplification of reference gene primers was used to estimate how many nucleated cells each sample contained. To quantify the absolute abundance of each unique TCRbeta CDR3 rearrangement, sequence reads were collapsed and filtered. Productive Simpson clonality was computed per sample as the square root of Simpson's diversity index over productive rearrangements. What TCRdb holds here is the immuneACCESS table cut down to in-frame rearrangements. Part of the clones is not present; checked against another copy, under half of the missing clones reflect an unresolved V gene, and the others are unexplained. Clone size and V and J calls were adopted from that table, with D and trimming inferred from the DNA. The sample records under 200,000 clones, approximately 80% of which are singletons. The ten most abundant clones make up roughly 8.4% of the sample.

The collaborating institutions used their own protocols to collect whole blood in K2EDTA tubes. For TCRbeta analysis, collaborators shipped samples as frozen whole blood, isolated PBMCs, or DNA extracted from either of those sample types. What the authors observed across the whole study: The amount of clinical and demographic metadata varied by source and participant and was provided uncurated.

This receptor was obtained from a man aged 55-75 years with acute or convalescent COVID-19. The chain employs TRBV11-2 and TRBJ2-5; possibly the D gene is TRBD2, per 6 matching bases. Sequences were obtained from peripheral blood. The CDR3 protein sequence reads: CASSLDSSAGPGETQYF. The nucleotide sequence is TGTGCCAGCAGCTTAGATAGTTCTGCGGGGCCCGGGGAGACCCAGTACTTC.